In its sample, the clone carrying this T cell receptor beta chain was seen many times. This entry comes from a study of Graves' ophthalmopathy and Graves' hyperthyroidism. Amplifying from RNA transcripts, the study obtained TCR beta CDR3 regions. A first-round RT-PCR used HTBI primers, followed by a second-round multiplex PCR. TCRdb called the multiplex PCR reads again in MiXCR, with one record for every CDR3 protein. The sample records more than 550,000 distinct CDR3 sequences, under 50% being singletons. The CDR3 sequence is 15 residues long. Germline CDR1 and CDR2: DFQATT and SNEGSKA (reference sequence). V was shortened by 0 bases and J by 4 bases, with 16 bases between the two germline ends.

The sequenced sample consisted of peripheral blood. The chain carries TRBV20-1 and TRBJ2-7; D remains unclear. This receptor was taken from an adult man with Graves' ophthalmopathy. The DNA of the CDR3 is TGCAGTGCTAGAGATGAGTTCCTGGATTCGTACGAGCAGTACTTC. This translates into CSARDEFLDSYEQYF.